This passage covers 24 T cell receptor beta chains from one sample sequenced in a study of vaccination effects on CD4 cells after COVID-19. These receptors have no known antigen. With the ViraFEST assay, the study expanded antigen-specific CD4+ T cells using viral peptide pools, then sequenced them. Having been cultured for ten to eleven days, the cells underwent CD4+ T cell isolation. Vaccinated recipients, who were negative for nucleocapsid antibodies, had no history of SARS-CoV-2 infection. Sequencing was performed with immunoSEQ multiplex PCR; in TCRdb, only in-frame clones are kept and a portion is missing. The sample contains 73,000 or so clones, around 79% of which appear only once. The sequenced sample was CD4+ T cells from PBMCs cultured with SARS-CoV-2 spike peptides, obtained before COVID-19 vaccination. Receptor source: a human donor who received a COVID-19 vaccine.

The V and J genes are TRBV27 and TRBJ1-5, with D possibly being TRBD1 (5 bases). Per germline, CDR1 MNHEY and CDR2 SMNVEV (reference sequence). Trimming stripped 5 bases from V and 7 bases from J, with 18 bases between. This CDR3 region has 15 residues. The CDR3 nucleotides are TGTGCCAGCAGTCGTGGAGGGCAGGGTGGGCAGCCCCAGCATTTT. Translating it yields CASSRGGQGGQPQHF.

This clone came up once. The chain uses TRBV6-1 and TRBJ2-5; 10 bases are a match to TRBD2. Germline loops: CDR1 MNHNS, CDR2 SASEGT. The CDR3 is 16 amino acids. The junction had 11 bases not matched to a gene; V was cut back by 4 bases and J by 6 bases. The CDR3 is CASSVGGTSVPKTQYF. CDR3 in DNA: TGTGCCAGCAGTGTTGGTGGGACTAGCGTCCCTAAGACCCAGTACTTC.

The V and J genes are TRBV5-1 and TRBJ1-3; 8 nucleotides match TRBD1. Germline V lookup: CDR1 SGHRS, CDR2 YFSETQ. V shed 3 bases and J 0 bases; nucleotides not matched to a gene: 8. The CDR3 runs 17 residues. DNA for the CDR3: TGCGCCAGCAGCTCGGACCCCGGGACAGGCTCTGGAAACACCATATATTTT. It is translated as CASSSDPGTGSGNTIYF.

The chain has TRBV6-5 and TRBJ2-4, with 8 bases aligning to TRBD2. The V gene's germline CDR1 is MNHEY and CDR2 SVGAGI. The CDR3 spans 13 residues. V was clipped by 5 bases and J by 10 bases; unmatched bases: 7. CDR3 bases: TGTGCCAGCAGTAGCGGGGGCTCACGAATTCAGTACTTC. This gives the protein CASSSGGSRIQYF.

This clone was recorded once. The chain is built from TRBV5-6 and TRBJ2-7, with 12 bases matching TRBD1. Unmatched junction bases numbered 14, after V lost 3 bases and J lost 7 bases. The CDR3 has 17 amino acids. Per germline, CDR1 SGHDT and CDR2 YYEEEE. The CDR3 sequence: CASSSGVWGQGAREQYV. In DNA form, the CDR3 reads TGTGCCAGCAGCTCCGGGGTTTGGGGACAGGGGGCGCGTGAGCAGTACGTC.

The chain has TRBV6-5 and TRBJ1-4; no reliable D call. The V gene lost 6 bases and the J gene lost 8 bases, with 16 bases spanning the gap. Germline CDR1 MNHEY, CDR2 SVGAGI. The CDR3 is made up of 14 amino acids. CDR3 sequence (DNA): TGTGCCAGCAGCCTTTTACGGGCGAACGAAAAACTGTTTTTT. This encodes CASSLLRANEKLFF.

The J gene is TRBJ2-3, the V gene TRBV7-3; TRBD2 might be the D (7 bases). Trimming took off 5 bases at V and 2 bases at J, with 17 bases between the two ends. CDR1 is SGHTA, CDR2 FQGTGA, per germline. The CDR3 contains 16 residues. CDR3 bases: TGTGCCAGCAGCCCTGGGGTGCGGGGGCCCACAGATACGCAGTATTTT. Translated: CASSPGVRGPTDTQYF.

The V gene is TRBV9, the J gene TRBJ2-3; D may be TRBD1 or TRBD2 (5 bases each). This CDR3 is built from 13 residues. V was cut by 1 base and J by 6 bases, with 9 bases left in between. CDR1 is SGDLS and CDR2 is YYNGEE in the germline V gene. CDR3 nucleotides: TGTGCCAGCAGCGTACGAGGGGCGGATACGCAGTATTTT. Translated, it gives CASSVRGADTQYF.

This clone was picked up a small number of times. V is TRBV18 and J is TRBJ1-2; a possible D gene is TRBD1 (6 bases). Trimming took off 2 bases at V and 4 bases at J, with 17 bases between the two ends. Per germline, CDR1 KGHSH and CDR2 LQKENI. The CDR3 is 16 amino acids. The CDR3 is CASSPSSIQGGYGYTF. The CDR3 nucleotides read TGTGCCAGCTCACCAAGTAGTATACAGGGTGGCTATGGCTACACCTTC.

The V call is TRBV12-3 or TRBV12-4, the J call TRBJ2-5, with 7 bases matching TRBD1. V trimming: 6 bases; J trimming: 5 bases; junction bases outside the gene matches: 6. This CDR3 has 13 amino acids. Here the CDR3 reads CASSLDRLETQYF. The DNA of the CDR3 is TGTGCCAGCAGCTTGGACAGGTTGGAGACCCAGTACTTC.

The chain couples TRBV23-1 to TRBJ1-3, with unresolved D. TRBV23-1 has ORF status, its function being uncertain. Trimming pared 6 bases from V and 0 bases from J, leaving 9 bases between. The CDR3 is 14 amino acids. CDR3 sequence: CASSLLPSGNTIYF. CDR3 DNA: TGCGCCAGCAGCCTTCTCCCCTCTGGAAACACCATATATTTT.

The chain uses TRBV24-1 and TRBJ1-2; D ambiguous. Germline CDR1 reads KGHDR; CDR2 reads SFDVKD. The CDR3 extends over 16 amino acids. V lost 3 bases and J 2 bases, leaving 15 bases between the germline ends. The CDR3 DNA follows: TGTGCCACCAGTGATCCCTCGGGAGGTGGGAACTATGGCTACACCTTC. This codes for CATSDPSGGGNYGYTF.

V and J are TRBV24-1 and TRBJ1-5, with TRBD1 as a possible D gene (5 bases). Deletions cut 5 bases from V and 0 bases from J, with 10 bases between. Germline V gene lookup returns CDR1 KGHDR and CDR2 SFDVKD. There are 15 residues in the CDR3. The CDR3 DNA reads as TGTGCCACCAGTGCCGGGACTTATAGCAATCAGCCCCAGCATTTT. Protein: CATSAGTYSNQPQHF.

This sequence joins TRBV6-2 or TRBV6-3 and TRBJ2-1; D is unresolved. CDR1 and CDR2 (germline): MNHEY, SVGEGT. The germline V and J ends were trimmed by 2 bases and 6 bases, with 11 bases remaining between them. CDR3 length: 14 amino acids. The CDR3 spells CASSYASPSNEQFF. The CDR3, as DNA: TGTGCCAGCAGTTACGCTTCCCCCAGCAATGAGCAGTTCTTC.

This chain links TRBV7-2 with TRBJ2-7; D not resolved. This CDR3 is 14 amino acids long. Deletions cut 1 base from V and 4 bases from J, with 11 bases between. CDR1 SGHTA and CDR2 FQGNSA come from the germline V gene. The CDR3 region has the DNA TGTGCCAGCAGCTTAGGAGGTTCGAGATACGAGCAGTACGTC. It encodes CASSLGGSRYEQYV.

This clone was seen once. The chain has TRBV5-1 and TRBJ2-5; 12 bases line up with TRBD2. CDR1 is SGHRS, CDR2 YFSETQ, per germline. V shed 4 bases and J 2 bases; nucleotides not matched to a gene: 6. There are 16 residues in the CDR3. CDR3 nucleotide sequence: TGCGCCAGCAGCACACGACTAGCGGGGGAACAAGAGACCCAGTACTTC. It is translated as CASSTRLAGEQETQYF. Combining the CDR3 with reference TRBV5-1 and TRBJ2-5 gives the whole variable domain KAGVTQTPRYLIKTRGQQVTLSCSPISGHRSVSWYQQTPGQGLQFLFEYFSETQRNKGNFPGRFSGRQFSNSRSEMNVSTLELGDSALYLCASSTRLAGEQETQYFGPGTRLLVL.

The table lists this clone with a few counts. The chain employs TRBV18 and TRBJ2-2, with unresolved D. The CDR3 is 14 residues long. Trimming removed 3 bases from V and 6 bases from J, with 11 bases in between. Germline CDR1 and CDR2: KGHSH and LQKENI. The CDR3 nucleotides read TGTGCCAGCTCACCTACTACGTCGCCCGGGGAGCTGTTTTTT. This encodes CASSPTTSPGELFF. Drawing the rest from reference TRBV18 and TRBJ2-2, the complete variable domain is NAGVMQNPRHLVRRRGQEARLRCSPMKGHSHVYWYRQLPEEGLKFMVYLQKENIIDESGMPKERFSAEFPKEGPSILRIQQVVRGDSAAYFCASSPTTSPGELFFGEGSRLTVL.

This rearrangement joins TRBV7-8 to TRBJ1-6; tentative D call: TRBD1 (5 bases). In germline, CDR1 is SGHVS, CDR2 FQNEAQ. This CDR3 comprises 16 residues. Trimming took off 3 bases at V and 8 bases at J, with 17 bases between the two ends. In nucleotides, the CDR3 is TGTGCCAGCAGCTTCCGAGTGATAGGGGCTGATTCACCCCTCCACTTT. This translates into CASSFRVIGADSPLHF.

The chain has TRBV10-3 and TRBJ1-3, with D unclear. V lost 0 bases, J lost 0 bases, and 6 bases lay in between. The CDR3 covers 15 residues. Looked up from germline, CDR1 is ENHRY and CDR2 is SYGVKD. The CDR3 sequence is CAISESTNSGNTIYF. Written as DNA, the CDR3 is TGTGCCATCAGTGAGTCAACCAACTCTGGAAACACCATATATTTT.

The chain employs TRBV6-4 and TRBJ2-5; possibly TRBD1 for D (6 bases). The CDR3 contains 18 residues. Germline V lookup: CDR1 MRHNA, CDR2 SNTAGT. V was clipped by 3 bases and J by 2 bases, with 22 bases between them. CDR3 amino acids: CASSEMICRDTSQETQYF. The CDR3 DNA sequence: TGTGCCAGCAGTGAAATGATTTGCCGGGACACTAGTCAAGAGACCCAGTACTTC.

The chain recombines TRBV3-1 (or the pseudogene TRBV3-2) with TRBJ1-4, with unresolved D. This CDR3 is built from 16 residues. Between the trimmed V and J ends, which lost 4 bases and 8 bases, there was a span of 20 bases. In germline, CDR1 is LGHDT, CDR2 YNNKEL (reference sequence). The CDR3 sequence: CASSPNLIRGGEKLFF. The CDR3, as DNA: TGTGCCAGCAGCCCCAATCTGATAAGAGGAGGAGAAAAACTGTTTTTT.

The chain links TRBV4-3 to TRBJ1-2; TRBD1 matches 7 bases. Germline V gene lookup returns CDR1 LGHNA and CDR2 YSLEER. The CDR3 is 14 residues long. J gave up 4 bases and V 0 bases, and 2 bases lay outside the gene matches. The CDR3 DNA reads TGCGCCAGCAGCCAAGAGGGACAGATCTATGGCTACACCTTC. Protein: CASSQEGQIYGYTF.

The table lists this clone with a few counts. This sequence joins TRBV2 and TRBJ1-2; D might be TRBD1 (6 bases). The length of the CDR3 is 12 residues. CDR1 and CDR2 (germline): SNHLY, FYNNEI. Trimming shortened V by 7 bases and J by 9 bases, and 15 bases separated the two germline ends. The CDR3 sequence is CASNYLGTSYTF. CDR3 in DNA: TGTGCCAGCAATTACCTAGGGACAAGCTACACCTTC.

V is TRBV5-1 and J is TRBJ1-4; 7 positions agree with TRBD1. The CDR3 is 16 amino acids. Germline-derived CDR1 and CDR2 are SGHRS and YFSETQ. V shed 4 bases and J 0 bases; nucleotides not matched to a gene: 6. The CDR3 spells CASSQPTGATNEKLFF. The CDR3 nucleotides are TGCGCCAGCAGCCAACCAACAGGGGCAACTAATGAAAAACTGTTTTTT.